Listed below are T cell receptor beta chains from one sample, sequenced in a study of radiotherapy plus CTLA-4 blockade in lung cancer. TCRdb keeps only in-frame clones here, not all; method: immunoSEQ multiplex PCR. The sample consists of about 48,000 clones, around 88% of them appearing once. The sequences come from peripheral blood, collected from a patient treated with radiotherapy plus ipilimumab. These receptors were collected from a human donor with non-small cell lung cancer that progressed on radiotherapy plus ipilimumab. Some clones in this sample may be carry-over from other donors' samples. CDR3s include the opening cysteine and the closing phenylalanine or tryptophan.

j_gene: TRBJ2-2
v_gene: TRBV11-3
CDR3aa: CASSLGGDTGELFF

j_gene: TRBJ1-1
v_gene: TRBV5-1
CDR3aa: CASSLGGTARNTEAFF

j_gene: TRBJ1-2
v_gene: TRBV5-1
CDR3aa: CASSLGGSRYGYGYTF

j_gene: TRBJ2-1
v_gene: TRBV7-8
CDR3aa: CASSLTRDTLYNEQFF

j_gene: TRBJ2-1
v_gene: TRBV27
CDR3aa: CASSLSPSFTNNEQFF

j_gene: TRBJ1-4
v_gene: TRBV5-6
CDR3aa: CASSTPTSGHNEKLFF

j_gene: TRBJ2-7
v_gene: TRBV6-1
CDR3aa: CASSEELAGNYEQYF

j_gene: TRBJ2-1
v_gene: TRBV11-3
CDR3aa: CASSSGTGALYEQFF

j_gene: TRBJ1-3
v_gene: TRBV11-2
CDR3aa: CASSLQSGGGNTIYF

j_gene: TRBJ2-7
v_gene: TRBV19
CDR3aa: CASSINGQGLHF

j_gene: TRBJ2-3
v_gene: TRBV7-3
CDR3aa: CASSFAGGPDTQYF

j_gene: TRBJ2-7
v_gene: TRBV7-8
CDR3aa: CASSLGALSSYEQYF

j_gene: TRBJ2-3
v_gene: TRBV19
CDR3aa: CASSSRTSGDVTDTQYF

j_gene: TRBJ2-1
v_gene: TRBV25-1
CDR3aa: CASSEPWTSGTNEQFF

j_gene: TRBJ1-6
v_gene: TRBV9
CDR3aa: CASSVESSYNSPLHF

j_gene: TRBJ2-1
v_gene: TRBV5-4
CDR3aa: CASSLTTGRKGNEQFF

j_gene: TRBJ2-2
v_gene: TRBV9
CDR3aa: CASSPFLSNTGELFF

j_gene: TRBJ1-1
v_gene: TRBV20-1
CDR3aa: CSASSYTEAFF

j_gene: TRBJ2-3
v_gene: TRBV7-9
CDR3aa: CASSFEGVGTDTQYF

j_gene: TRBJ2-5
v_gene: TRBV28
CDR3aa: CASRSGTGQETQYF

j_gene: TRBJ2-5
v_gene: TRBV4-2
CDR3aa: CASSQDFIPSGSSSEETQYF

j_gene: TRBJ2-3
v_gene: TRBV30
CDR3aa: CAWSVKSDTQYF

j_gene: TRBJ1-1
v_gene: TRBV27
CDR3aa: CASSLHGNTEAFF

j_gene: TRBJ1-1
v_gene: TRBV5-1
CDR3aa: CASSLTWQGGTEAFF

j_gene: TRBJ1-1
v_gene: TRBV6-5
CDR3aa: CASSYRGEKAFF

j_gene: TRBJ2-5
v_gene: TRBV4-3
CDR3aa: CASSRTGQYQETQYF

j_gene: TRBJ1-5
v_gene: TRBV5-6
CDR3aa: CASSWRNRGNQPQHF

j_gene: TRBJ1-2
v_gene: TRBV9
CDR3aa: CASSVALGEGGYTF

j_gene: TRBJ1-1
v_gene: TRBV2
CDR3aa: CASNEVENTEAFF

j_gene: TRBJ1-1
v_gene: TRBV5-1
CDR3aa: CASSSGREEAFF

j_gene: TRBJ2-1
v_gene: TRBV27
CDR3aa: CASTIGQGGYNEQFF

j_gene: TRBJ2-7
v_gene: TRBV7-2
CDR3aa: CASSSPAGGLAGEYEQYF

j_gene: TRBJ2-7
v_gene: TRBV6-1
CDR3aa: CASSESGVYEQYF

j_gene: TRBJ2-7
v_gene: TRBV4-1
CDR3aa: CASSLTGLSLEQYF

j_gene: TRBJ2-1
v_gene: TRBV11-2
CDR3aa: CASSPRLAGSNEQFF

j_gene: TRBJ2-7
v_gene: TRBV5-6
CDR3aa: CASSLRDYYEQYF

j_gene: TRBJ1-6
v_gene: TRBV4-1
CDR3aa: CASSQDLPGRTYNSPLHF

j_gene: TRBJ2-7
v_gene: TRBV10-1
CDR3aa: CASSESKGTGSQVRYF

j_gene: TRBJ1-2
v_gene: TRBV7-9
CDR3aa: CASSQDRSGYTF

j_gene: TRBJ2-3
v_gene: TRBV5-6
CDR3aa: CASSLAPTSTDTQYF

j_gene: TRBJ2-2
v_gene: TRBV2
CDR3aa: CASSERSSIWELFF

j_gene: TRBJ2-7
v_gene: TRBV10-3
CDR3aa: CAISVSGLEQYF

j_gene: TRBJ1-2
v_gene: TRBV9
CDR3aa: CASSPWDRGFGYTF

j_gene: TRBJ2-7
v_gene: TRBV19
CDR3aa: CASRDGTGLLYEQYF

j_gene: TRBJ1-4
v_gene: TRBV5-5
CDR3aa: CASSPEEWTNEKLFF

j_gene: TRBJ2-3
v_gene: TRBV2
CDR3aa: CASREAGARTDTQYF

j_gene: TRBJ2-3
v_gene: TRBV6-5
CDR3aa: CASSYSRLGTDTQYF

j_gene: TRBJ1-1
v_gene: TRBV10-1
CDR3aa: CASSRFVQGKMNTEAFF

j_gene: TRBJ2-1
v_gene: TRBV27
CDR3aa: CASSNKLGLAVKGNEQFF

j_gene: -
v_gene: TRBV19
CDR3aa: CATKGVAGGGTGELFF

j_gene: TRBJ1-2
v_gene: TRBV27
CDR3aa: CAREQGERTYGYTF

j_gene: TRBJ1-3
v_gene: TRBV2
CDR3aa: CASSGGGRYSGNTIYF

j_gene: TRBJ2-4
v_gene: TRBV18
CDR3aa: CASSPRVDSELGVQYF

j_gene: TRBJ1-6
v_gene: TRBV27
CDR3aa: CASSLQGNLNSPLHF

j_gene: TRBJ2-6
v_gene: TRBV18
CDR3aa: CASSPLARGSGANVLTF

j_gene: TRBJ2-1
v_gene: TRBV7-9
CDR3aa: CASSLGSTTYNEQFF

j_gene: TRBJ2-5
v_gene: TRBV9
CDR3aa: CASSGRLAGETQYF

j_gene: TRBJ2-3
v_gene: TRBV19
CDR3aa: CASGQGRTDTQYF

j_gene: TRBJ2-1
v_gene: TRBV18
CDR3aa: CASSPPSNEQFF